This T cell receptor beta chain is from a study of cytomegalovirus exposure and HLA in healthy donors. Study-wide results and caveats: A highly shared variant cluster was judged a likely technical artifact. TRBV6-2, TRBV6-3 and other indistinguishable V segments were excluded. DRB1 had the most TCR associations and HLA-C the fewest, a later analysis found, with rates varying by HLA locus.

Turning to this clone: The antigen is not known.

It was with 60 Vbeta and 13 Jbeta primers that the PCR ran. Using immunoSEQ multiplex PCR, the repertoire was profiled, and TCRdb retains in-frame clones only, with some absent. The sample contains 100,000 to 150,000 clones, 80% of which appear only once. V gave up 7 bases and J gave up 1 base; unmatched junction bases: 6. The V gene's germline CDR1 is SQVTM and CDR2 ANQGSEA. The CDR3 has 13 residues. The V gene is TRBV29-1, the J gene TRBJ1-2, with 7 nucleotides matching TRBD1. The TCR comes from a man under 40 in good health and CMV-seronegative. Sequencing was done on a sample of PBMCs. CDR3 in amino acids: CSGTTGINYGYTF. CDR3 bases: TGCAGCGGGACGACAGGGATTAACTATGGCTACACCTTC.